This T cell receptor (beta chain) comes out of a study of blood T cell repertoires in COVID-19. Study context: The cDNA or gDNA used as material had been derived from T cells, B-cell-depleted T cells, or PBMCs.

Original handling: Reference gene primers were amplified, and this amplification served to estimate nucleated cell counts. Clones were sequenced by immunoSEQ multiplex PCR, and TCRdb holds only the in-frame ones, with some missing. V, J and clone size are taken as reported in that table, and D and trimming were inferred from the DNA itself. The data show about 200,000 clones, about four fifths seen once. The specimen was peripheral blood. This clonotype was obtained from a woman over 75 with COVID-19, enrolled during active disease.

The CDR3 region has the DNA TGTGCCAGTAGAAAACGGGGGGGGCCGATAAGCAATCAGCCCCAGCATTTT. Its protein product is CASRKRGGPISNQPQHF. This chain connects TRBV19 to TRBJ1-5, with D perhaps TRBD1 (6 bases). The V and J ends lost 6 bases and 1 base respectively, with 19 bases between them. The CDR3 has 17 amino acids. From germline, CDR1 is LNHDA and CDR2 SQIVND (reference sequence).